The entry that follows covers one T cell receptor (beta chain) sequence. The data originate from a study of blood T cell repertoires in COVID-19. As for the study in general: Sites in the United States, Italy and Spain provided acute and convalescent COVID-19 samples.

The method was immunoSEQ multiplex PCR; TCRdb's version includes in-frame clones alone and lacks a portion of them. The table includes under 300,000 clones, approximately 90% detected once. Germline V CDR1 and CDR2: MGHRA, YSYEKL. V was cut by 0 bases and J by 1 base, with 7 bases left in between. The CDR3 is made up of 16 amino acids. The TCR comes from a woman aged 55-69 years in a cohort exposed to, infected with or recovered from COVID-19 (not recorded which). The chain recombines TRBV4-1 with TRBJ2-6; D is ambiguous. Material: PBMCs or T cells enriched from blood (not recorded which). The DNA of the CDR3 is TGCGCCAGCAGCCAAGACATCAGATCTGGGGCCAACGTCCTGACTTTC. It codes for CASSQDIRSGANVLTF.